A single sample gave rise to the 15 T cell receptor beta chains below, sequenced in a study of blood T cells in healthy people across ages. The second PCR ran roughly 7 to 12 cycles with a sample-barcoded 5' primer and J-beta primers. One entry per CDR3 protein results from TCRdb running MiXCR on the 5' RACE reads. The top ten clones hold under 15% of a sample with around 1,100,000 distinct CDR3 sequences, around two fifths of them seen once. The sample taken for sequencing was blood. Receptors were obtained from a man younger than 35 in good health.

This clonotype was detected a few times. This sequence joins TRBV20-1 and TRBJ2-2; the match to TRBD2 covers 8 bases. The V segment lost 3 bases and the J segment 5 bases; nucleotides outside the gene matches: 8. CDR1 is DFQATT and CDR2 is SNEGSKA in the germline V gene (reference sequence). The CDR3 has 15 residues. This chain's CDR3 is CSASWPGGRTGELFF. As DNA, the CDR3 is TGCAGTGCTAGTTGGCCGGGGGGGAGGACCGGGGAGCTGTTTTTT.

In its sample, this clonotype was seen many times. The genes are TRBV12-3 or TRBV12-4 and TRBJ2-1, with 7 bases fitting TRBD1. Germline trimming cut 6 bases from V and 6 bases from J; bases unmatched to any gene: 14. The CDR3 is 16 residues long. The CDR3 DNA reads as TGTGCCAGCAGCGACAAAGGGGGCCCCCTATTCAATGAGCAGTTCTTC. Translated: CASSDKGGPLFNEQFF.

The CDR3 protein is CASTPAVTDTQYF. The CDR3 DNA reads as TGTGCCAGCACTCCGGCGGTGACAGATACGCAGTATTTT. The chain is built from TRBV9 and TRBJ2-3; no firm D call. The germline V and J ends were trimmed by 6 bases and 3 bases, with 11 bases remaining between them. The CDR3 consists of 13 residues. Germline values: CDR1 SGDLS, CDR2 YYNGEE.

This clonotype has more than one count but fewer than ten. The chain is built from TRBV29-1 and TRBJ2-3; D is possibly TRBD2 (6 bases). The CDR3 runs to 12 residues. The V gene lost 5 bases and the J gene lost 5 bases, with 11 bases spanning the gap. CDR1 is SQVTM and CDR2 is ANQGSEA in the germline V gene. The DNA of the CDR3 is TGCAGCGTTCCGCTGGGGGGAGATACGCAGTATTTT. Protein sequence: CSVPLGGDTQYF.

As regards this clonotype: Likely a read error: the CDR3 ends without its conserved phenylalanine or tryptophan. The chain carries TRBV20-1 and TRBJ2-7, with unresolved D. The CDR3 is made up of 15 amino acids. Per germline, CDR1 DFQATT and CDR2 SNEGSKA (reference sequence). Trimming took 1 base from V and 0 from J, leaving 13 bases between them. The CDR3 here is CSARGKGPSSYEQYL. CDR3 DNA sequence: TGCAGTGCTAGAGGAAAGGGCCCGAGCTCCTACGAGCAGTACTTA.

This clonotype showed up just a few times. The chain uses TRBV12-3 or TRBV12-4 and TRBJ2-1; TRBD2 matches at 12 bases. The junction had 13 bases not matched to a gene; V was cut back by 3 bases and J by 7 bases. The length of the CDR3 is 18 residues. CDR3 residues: CASSFRPGTSGPSNEQFF. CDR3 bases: TGTGCCAGCAGTTTCCGCCCCGGGACTAGCGGGCCTTCGAATGAGCAGTTCTTC.

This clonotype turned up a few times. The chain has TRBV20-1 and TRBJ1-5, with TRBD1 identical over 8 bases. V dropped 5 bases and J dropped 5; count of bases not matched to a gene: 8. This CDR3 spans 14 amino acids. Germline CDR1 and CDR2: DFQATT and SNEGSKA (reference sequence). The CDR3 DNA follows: TGCAGTGCTGGTGACAGGGGACGTGATCAGCCCCAGCATTTT. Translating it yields CSAGDRGRDQPQHF.

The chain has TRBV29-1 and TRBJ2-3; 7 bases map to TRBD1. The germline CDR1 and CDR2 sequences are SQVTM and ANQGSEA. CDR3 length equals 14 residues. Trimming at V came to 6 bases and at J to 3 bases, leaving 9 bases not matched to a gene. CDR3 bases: TGCAGCGTCCTGATCGCAGGGGGTACAGATACGCAGTATTTT. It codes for CSVLIAGGTDTQYF.

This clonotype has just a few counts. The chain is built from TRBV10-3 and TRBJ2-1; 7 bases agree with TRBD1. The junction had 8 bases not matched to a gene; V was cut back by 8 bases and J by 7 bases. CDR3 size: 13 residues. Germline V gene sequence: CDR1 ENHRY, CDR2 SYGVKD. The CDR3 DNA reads TGTGCCATCGGGGCAGGGGGAACGAATGAGCAGTTCTTC. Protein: CAIGAGGTNEQFF.

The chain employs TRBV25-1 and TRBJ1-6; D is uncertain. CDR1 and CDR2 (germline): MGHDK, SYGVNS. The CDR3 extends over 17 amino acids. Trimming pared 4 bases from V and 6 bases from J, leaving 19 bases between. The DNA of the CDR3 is TGTGCCAGCAGTGCCTCGGGGAGTATACATGGTAATTCACCCCTCCACTTT. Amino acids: CASSASGSIHGNSPLHF.

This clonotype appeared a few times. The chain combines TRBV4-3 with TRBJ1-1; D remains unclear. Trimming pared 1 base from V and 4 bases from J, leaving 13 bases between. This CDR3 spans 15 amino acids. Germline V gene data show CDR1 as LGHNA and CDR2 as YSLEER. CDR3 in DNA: TGCGCCAGCAGCCAAGGGGTCTTGGGAAGCACTGAAGCTTTCTTT. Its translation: CASSQGVLGSTEAFF.

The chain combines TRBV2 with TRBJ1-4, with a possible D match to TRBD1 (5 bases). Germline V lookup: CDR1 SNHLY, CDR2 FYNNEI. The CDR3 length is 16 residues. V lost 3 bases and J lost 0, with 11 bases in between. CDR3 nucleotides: TGTGCCAGCAGTGACCGGGACTGGGCAACTAATGAAAAACTGTTTTTT. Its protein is CASSDRDWATNEKLFF.

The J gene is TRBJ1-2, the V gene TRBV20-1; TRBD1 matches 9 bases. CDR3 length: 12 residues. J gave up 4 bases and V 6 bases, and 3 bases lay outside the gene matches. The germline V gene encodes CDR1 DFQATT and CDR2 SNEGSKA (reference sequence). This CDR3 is CSAGQGSYGYTF. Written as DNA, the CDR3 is TGCAGTGCCGGACAGGGGAGCTATGGCTACACCTTC.

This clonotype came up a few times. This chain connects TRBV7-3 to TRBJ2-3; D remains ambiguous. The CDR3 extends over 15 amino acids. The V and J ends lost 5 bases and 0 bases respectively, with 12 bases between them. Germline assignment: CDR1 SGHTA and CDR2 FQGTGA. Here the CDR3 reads CASSLRPLSTDTQYF. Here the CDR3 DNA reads TGTGCCAGCAGCCTTAGACCCTTAAGCACAGATACGCAGTATTTT.

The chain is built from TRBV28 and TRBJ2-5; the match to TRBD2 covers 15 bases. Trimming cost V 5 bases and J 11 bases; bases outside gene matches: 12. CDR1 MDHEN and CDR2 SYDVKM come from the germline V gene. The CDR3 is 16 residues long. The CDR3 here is CASSPGTSGGYNEQYF. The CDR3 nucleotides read TGTGCCAGCAGTCCCGGGACTAGCGGGGGGTACAATGAGCAGTACTTC. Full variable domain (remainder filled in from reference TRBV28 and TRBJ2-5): DVKVTQSSRYLVKRTGEKVFLECVQDMDHENMFWYRQDPGLGLRLIYFSYDVKMKEKGDIPEGYSVSREKKERFSLILESASTNQTSMYLCASSPGTSGGYNEQYFGPGTRLLVL.